This TCR beta chain was found in a study of OX40 agonist ivuxolimab in advanced cancers. On the study more broadly: Patients were treated with intravenous ivuxolimab, dosed at 0.01 to 10 mg/kg and infused every 2 weeks.

Some clones are missing from TCRdb's copy, which holds only in-frame ones; the method was immunoSEQ multiplex PCR. Among around 53,000 clones, approximately 84% were seen once, and the ten largest hold 10% to 15%. Study-level findings and limits: Clonal expansion by week 6 occurred in CD4+ and CD8+ blood T cells (at 0.1 to 3.0 mg/kg). No determination was made of the antigen specificity of the expanded peripheral T cells.

V trimming: 2 bases; J trimming: 8 bases; junction bases outside the gene matches: 7. Germline CDR1 MDHEN, CDR2 SYDVKM. The CDR3 totals 14 residues. With respect to this clone: Its antigen is as yet unknown.

Material: CD4+ or CD8+ T cells sorted from blood, obtained in a trial of the OX40 agonist ivuxolimab. The chain recombines TRBV28 with TRBJ1-2, with 8 bases fitting TRBD1. This clonotype originated in an adult with an advanced solid tumor such as melanoma, head and neck, liver or kidney cancer. The CDR3 DNA is TGTGCCAGCAGTTTAGGGCAGGGGGCAGGCGGCTACACCTTC. It yields the protein CASSLGQGAGGYTF.